Listed below are T cell receptor beta chains from one sample, sequenced in a study of response to subunit inactivated influenza vaccine. TCRdb itself ran the RT-PCR reads through MiXCR, one entry per CDR3 protein. Among hundreds of thousands of distinct CDR3 sequences, approximately 12% were seen once, and the ten largest hold 10% to 13%. The sample was PBMCs from blood, taken on the day of vaccination. These receptors were collected from a man over 45 who received an inactivated influenza vaccine. Both conserved end residues are part of each CDR3. D genes are given only for firm matches.

cdr3_aa d_call j_call v_call
CASSLMGAGELFF NA TRBJ2-2 TRBV12-3/TRBV12-4
CASSQEGLALQETQYF NA TRBJ2-5 TRBV3-1
CASSPPDPLGTQYF NA TRBJ2-5 TRBV5-1
CASSFSGTGGPNTGELFF TRBD1 TRBJ2-2 TRBV28
CASSQPFGLAGDEQFF TRBD2 TRBJ2-1 TRBV7-6
CASSLDLRTGTSTDTQYF TRBD1 TRBJ2-3 TRBV5-1
CSARDRIGASDIQYF NA TRBJ2-4 TRBV20-1
CASSEVAVSSPLHF NA TRBJ1-6 TRBV25-1
CASSEDSKSTNEKLFF NA TRBJ1-4 TRBV12-3/TRBV12-4
CASSLGDVNYGYTF NA TRBJ1-2 TRBV7-9
CASSRQGDTGELFF TRBD1 TRBJ2-2 TRBV12-3/TRBV12-4
CATSGRQNQETQYF NA TRBJ2-5 TRBV24-1
CASSGFRGIYEQYF NA TRBJ2-7 TRBV25-1
CASSPIHPMADTQYF NA TRBJ2-3 TRBV7-8